Each of the 5 T cell receptor beta chains below was sequenced from the same sample in a study of CD8 T cells in ankylosing spondylitis. MiXCR, applied by TCRdb to the 5' RACE reads, yields one record per CDR3 protein. The sample contains tens of thousands of distinct CDR3 sequences, roughly 17% of which appear only once. Material for sequencing was blood. Receptor source: a male donor with ankylosing spondylitis or in good health (not recorded which).

Ten or more counts support this clonotype. This rearrangement joins TRBV28 to TRBJ2-1; perhaps D is TRBD1 or TRBD2 (5 bases each). This CDR3 region has 21 residues. With 1 base removed from V and 7 bases from J, the gap between germline ends came to 32 bases. Germline loops: CDR1 MDHEN, CDR2 SYDVKM. The CDR3 DNA reads TGTGCCAGCAGTTTATTGTACGGGGCTCCGAGGGGTAAGGCTTGGGCAAATGAGCAGTTCTTC. Its translation: CASSLLYGAPRGKAWANEQFF.

The gene calls are TRBV5-5 and TRBJ2-7; D not resolved. CDR1 is SGHKS and CDR2 is YYEKEE in the germline V gene (reference sequence). V was trimmed by 0 bases and J by 0 bases, leaving 10 bases between them. The CDR3 extends over 15 amino acids. The CDR3 sequence: CASSLVGIGSYEQYF. The CDR3, as DNA: TGTGCCAGCAGCTTGGTAGGGATCGGCTCCTACGAGCAGTACTTC. Filled out from reference TRBV5-5 and TRBJ2-7, the complete variable domain reads DAGVTQSPTHLIKTRGQQVTLRCSPISGHKSVSWYQQVLGQGPQFIFQYYEKEERGRGNFPDRFSARQFPNYSSELNVNALLLGDSALYLCASSLVGIGSYEQYFGPGTRLTVT.

This clonotype was detected many times. CDR3 bases: TGCAGCGTTGTCCGAGCGGCAGATACGCAGTATTTT. Translated, it gives CSVVRAADTQYF. The V and J genes are TRBV29-1 and TRBJ2-3; tentative D call: TRBD2 (5 bases). Germline loops: CDR1 SQVTM, CDR2 ANQGSEA. V was cut by 4 bases and J by 4 bases, with 9 bases left in between. There are 12 residues in the CDR3.

This clonotype was detected only a few times. The chain couples TRBV27 to TRBJ2-1, with 11 bases matching TRBD1. There are 14 residues in the CDR3. Germline CDR1 is MNHEY and CDR2 is SMNVEV (reference sequence). With 7 bases clipped from V and 3 bases from J, the junction kept 2 bases outside the gene matches. The CDR3 DNA reads as TGTGCCAGCACCGGGACAGGGGGCTACAATGAGCAGTTCTTC. Encoded protein: CASTGTGGYNEQFF.

This clonotype has more than one count but fewer than ten. V gene TRBV5-4 combines with J gene TRBJ2-1, with TRBD1 matching over 7 bases. The CDR3 extends over 15 amino acids. Germline V gene data show CDR1 as SGHNT and CDR2 as YYREEE (reference sequence). Germline trimming cut 2 bases from V and 2 bases from J; bases unmatched to any gene: 4. The CDR3 loop is CASSFGQGAYNEQFF. The DNA of the CDR3 is TGTGCCAGCAGCTTCGGCCAGGGGGCCTACAATGAGCAGTTCTTC. Drawing the rest from reference TRBV5-4 and TRBJ2-1, the complete variable domain is ETGVTQSPTHLIKTRGQQVTLRCSSQSGHNTVSWYQQALGQGPQFIFQYYREEENGRGNFPPRFSGLQFPNYSSELNVNALELDDSALYLCASSFGQGAYNEQFFGPGTRLTVL.